This is a list of T cell receptor beta chains from one sample in a study of T cell responses to AZD1222 COVID-19 vaccine. TCRdb's table, derived via immunoSEQ multiplex PCR, lists solely in-frame clones and lacks some. Of some 110,000 clones listed, roughly 87% are singletons. The sample was peripheral blood, taken on day 0 of AZD1222 vaccination. The receptor source for this set is an adult in good health. The CDR3 runs from the conserved cysteine through the conserved F or W. The order of the fields is V gene, J gene, D gene, clone size, CDR3 DNA, CDR3 protein. A D gene is named only where the DNA matches it firmly. The size entry is marked missing in some rows and otherwise reads once, few, many or a size class.

v_call: TRBV19
j_call: TRBJ2-2
d_call: TRBD1
clone_size: .
cdr3_nt: TGTGCCAGTAGTTTTCGTCCCGGGACAGGCACCGGGGAGCTGTTTTTT
cdr3_aa: CASSFRPGTGTGELFF

v_call: TRBV30
j_call: TRBJ1-6
d_call: TRBD1
clone_size: .
cdr3_nt: TGTGCCTGGAGGGGGGACAGCCCGAATTCACCCCTCCACTTT
cdr3_aa: CAWRGDSPNSPLHF

v_call: TRBV6-6
j_call: TRBJ1-2
d_call: .
clone_size: .
cdr3_nt: TGTGCCAGCAGTTACCCGACTGCCGAGGGCGGGTATGGCTACACCTTC
cdr3_aa: CASSYPTAEGGYGYTF

v_call: TRBV18
j_call: TRBJ1-1
d_call: TRBD1
clone_size: .
cdr3_nt: TGTGCCAGCTTATCACGGGGACAGGGCGCTGAAGCTTTCTTT
cdr3_aa: CASLSRGQGAEAFF

v_call: TRBV6-5
j_call: TRBJ1-1
d_call: .
clone_size: .
cdr3_nt: TGTGCCAGCAGTCAGGACCCGAACACTGAAGCTTTCTTT
cdr3_aa: CASSQDPNTEAFF

v_call: TRBV5-1
j_call: TRBJ1-1
d_call: TRBD1
clone_size: .
cdr3_nt: TGCGCCAGCAGCTCCCAAACCACAGGGGGCACTGAAGCTTTCTTT
cdr3_aa: CASSSQTTGGTEAFF

v_call: TRBV28
j_call: TRBJ2-6
d_call: TRBD1
clone_size: .
cdr3_nt: TGTGCCAGCAGTGTCTACAGGGGACCTTCTGGGGCCAACGTCCTGACTTTC
cdr3_aa: CASSVYRGPSGANVLTF

v_call: TRBV28
j_call: TRBJ1-2
d_call: .
clone_size: .
cdr3_nt: TGTGCCAGCAGTTTAGGTCCGCTGGGTCAGCTAAATGGCTACACCTTC
cdr3_aa: CASSLGPLGQLNGYTF

v_call: TRBV11-3
j_call: TRBJ2-7
d_call: .
clone_size: .
cdr3_nt: TGTGCCAGCAGTCGGTCGGCCTCCTACGAGCAGTACTTC
cdr3_aa: CASSRSASYEQYF

v_call: TRBV9
j_call: TRBJ2-7
d_call: .
clone_size: few
cdr3_nt: TGTGCCAGCAGCGAATACGCGGGACACAGCTCCTACGAGCAGTACTTC
cdr3_aa: CASSEYAGHSSYEQYF

v_call: TRBV28
j_call: TRBJ1-1
d_call: .
clone_size: .
cdr3_nt: TGTGCCAGCAGTCCCCCGACAGAGGGTCCTAAGGGAGCTTTCTTT
cdr3_aa: CASSPPTEGPKGAFF

v_call: TRBV3-1/TRBV3-2
j_call: TRBJ2-7
d_call: .
clone_size: .
cdr3_nt: TGTGCCAGCAGCCTTAAAGGGGGCTCCTACGAGCAGTACTTC
cdr3_aa: CASSLKGGSYEQYF

v_call: TRBV7-8
j_call: TRBJ2-3
d_call: .
clone_size: .
cdr3_nt: TGTGCCAGCAGCTTATCTAGCACAGATACGCAGTATTTT
cdr3_aa: CASSLSSTDTQYF

v_call: TRBV12-3/TRBV12-4
j_call: TRBJ2-1
d_call: .
clone_size: .
cdr3_nt: TGTGCCAGCAGTTTAAACGGGGATGAGCAGTTCTTC
cdr3_aa: CASSLNGDEQFF

v_call: TRBV6-5
j_call: TRBJ1-6
d_call: .
clone_size: .
cdr3_nt: TGTGCCAGCAGTTATGGGGGCGCGAATTCACCCCTCCACTTT
cdr3_aa: CASSYGGANSPLHF

v_call: TRBV6-5
j_call: TRBJ1-2
d_call: .
clone_size: once
cdr3_nt: TGTGCCAGCAGTCTTGGGGGCTACACCTTC
cdr3_aa: CASSLGGYTF

v_call: TRBV12-3/TRBV12-4
j_call: TRBJ1-1
d_call: .
clone_size: .
cdr3_nt: TGTGCCAGCAGTTTAATGGGGAACACTGAAGCTTTCTTT
cdr3_aa: CASSLMGNTEAFF

v_call: TRBV3-1/TRBV3-2
j_call: TRBJ1-2
d_call: .
clone_size: .
cdr3_nt: TGTGCCAGCGCCCCCCTGGAGTGGACTTCAGCTAACTATGGCTACACCTTC
cdr3_aa: CASAPLEWTSANYGYTF

v_call: TRBV5-4
j_call: TRBJ1-5
d_call: .
clone_size: once
cdr3_nt: TGTGCCAGCAGCTTCCCGAAGGGAAGCAATCAGCCCCAGCATTTT
cdr3_aa: CASSFPKGSNQPQHF

v_call: TRBV7-3
j_call: TRBJ2-1
d_call: TRBD1
clone_size: .
cdr3_nt: TGTGCCAGCAGCTTAATAGGACAGGGGATAAATGAGCAGTTCTTC
cdr3_aa: CASSLIGQGINEQFF

v_call: TRBV5-6
j_call: TRBJ2-1
d_call: TRBD2
clone_size: .
cdr3_nt: TGTGCCAGCAGCGCCTGGGGGACTAGCGGGGTCAATGAGCAGTTCTTC
cdr3_aa: CASSAWGTSGVNEQFF

v_call: TRBV6-5
j_call: TRBJ2-5
d_call: TRBD1
clone_size: many
cdr3_nt: TGTGCCAGCAGGCCGGGACAGCTGGAGACCCAGTACTTC
cdr3_aa: CASRPGQLETQYF

v_call: TRBV11-2
j_call: TRBJ2-7
d_call: .
clone_size: .
cdr3_nt: TGTGCCAGCAGCTTAGTGGGCGTGTACTCCTACGAGCAGTACTTC
cdr3_aa: CASSLVGVYSYEQYF

v_call: TRBV6-6
j_call: TRBJ1-2
d_call: .
clone_size: few
cdr3_nt: TGTGCCAGCGGGTTAGGGCAGATAGGCTATGGCTACACCTTC
cdr3_aa: CASGLGQIGYGYTF

v_call: TRBV15
j_call: TRBJ2-1
d_call: .
clone_size: .
cdr3_nt: TGTGCCACCAGCAGAGCTCGGTCCTACAATGAGCAGTTCTTC
cdr3_aa: CATSRARSYNEQFF

v_call: TRBV11-2
j_call: TRBJ2-7
d_call: .
clone_size: .
cdr3_nt: TGTGCCAGCAGCCTCAACTACGAGCAGTACTTC
cdr3_aa: CASSLNYEQYF

v_call: TRBV30
j_call: TRBJ2-2
d_call: .
clone_size: .
cdr3_nt: TGTGCCTGGACTCATGGGACATCTAAGAACACCGGGGAGCTGTTTTTT
cdr3_aa: CAWTHGTSKNTGELFF

v_call: TRBV5-6
j_call: TRBJ2-5
d_call: TRBD1
clone_size: .
cdr3_nt: TGTGCCAGCAGCTTGAGGGCAGGGGGTGACGAGACCCAGTACTTC
cdr3_aa: CASSLRAGGDETQYF

v_call: TRBV9
j_call: TRBJ2-1
d_call: .
clone_size: .
cdr3_nt: TGTGCCAGCAGCGTAGTTTCCAATGAGCAGTTCTTC
cdr3_aa: CASSVVSNEQFF

v_call: TRBV6-5
j_call: TRBJ2-7
d_call: .
clone_size: .
cdr3_nt: TGTGCCACCGTAGCGGATAGCTCCTACGAGCAGTACTTC
cdr3_aa: CATVADSSYEQYF

v_call: TRBV4-2
j_call: TRBJ1-1
d_call: .
clone_size: .
cdr3_nt: TGTGCCAGCAGCCAAGATGGTGTAACTGAAGCTTTCTTT
cdr3_aa: CASSQDGVTEAFF

v_call: TRBV29-1
j_call: TRBJ1-4
d_call: .
clone_size: .
cdr3_nt: TGCAGCGCCCGGCAGCTTAATGAAAAACTGTTTTTT
cdr3_aa: CSARQLNEKLFF

v_call: TRBV5-1
j_call: TRBJ2-7
d_call: .
clone_size: .
cdr3_nt: TGCGCCAGCAGCCCTGGACCTGGCTCGGGGGTCGAGCAGTACTTC
cdr3_aa: CASSPGPGSGVEQYF

v_call: TRBV28
j_call: TRBJ1-2
d_call: TRBD1
clone_size: once
cdr3_nt: TGTGCCAGCAGGAGACAGGGGGTTAACTATGGCTACACCTTC
cdr3_aa: CASRRQGVNYGYTF

v_call: TRBV2
j_call: TRBJ1-1
d_call: .
clone_size: .
cdr3_nt: TGTGCCAGCAGGCCTATACAGACTGAAGCTTTCTTT
cdr3_aa: CASRPIQTEAFF

v_call: TRBV3-1/TRBV3-2
j_call: TRBJ2-1
d_call: .
clone_size: once
cdr3_nt: TGTGCCAGCAGCCAACTGGGACACAATGAGCAGTTCTTC
cdr3_aa: CASSQLGHNEQFF

v_call: TRBV19
j_call: TRBJ2-7
d_call: TRBD2
clone_size: .
cdr3_nt: TGTGCCAGTAGTCATTCTAGCGGGGTCTCCTACGAGCAGTACTTC
cdr3_aa: CASSHSSGVSYEQYF

v_call: TRBV9
j_call: TRBJ2-1
d_call: .
clone_size: .
cdr3_nt: TGTGCCAGCAGCTTTTGGGGCGAAAAGGATGAGCAGTTCTTC
cdr3_aa: CASSFWGEKDEQFF

v_call: TRBV28
j_call: TRBJ2-1
d_call: TRBD2
clone_size: .
cdr3_nt: TGTGCCAGCAGTTCCTGGAGCGGGAGAGGCAATGAGCAGTTCTTC
cdr3_aa: CASSSWSGRGNEQFF

v_call: TRBV21-1
j_call: TRBJ2-3
d_call: .
clone_size: .
cdr3_nt: TGTGCCAGCAGCAAAGATCTCAAAGCTCCCGGGACTAGCACAGATACGCAGTATTTT
cdr3_aa: CASSKDLKAPGTSTDTQYF

v_call: TRBV5-4
j_call: TRBJ1-3
d_call: TRBD1
clone_size: .
cdr3_nt: TGTGCCAGCACTCTGACAGGGGGGTCGAACACCATATATTTT
cdr3_aa: CASTLTGGSNTIYF

v_call: TRBV19
j_call: TRBJ1-2
d_call: .
clone_size: .
cdr3_nt: TGTGCCAGTAGTATAACAGATAACTATGGCTACACCTTC
cdr3_aa: CASSITDNYGYTF

v_call: TRBV7-8
j_call: TRBJ2-7
d_call: TRBD2
clone_size: .
cdr3_nt: TGTGCCAGCAGCTTAGGGGGACTAGCGCCTCCTTCCTACGAGCAGTACTTC
cdr3_aa: CASSLGGLAPPSYEQYF

v_call: TRBV19
j_call: TRBJ1-1
d_call: TRBD1
clone_size: .
cdr3_nt: TGTGCCAGTAGTATAATCGGCAGGGGGACTGAAGCTTTCTTT
cdr3_aa: CASSIIGRGTEAFF

v_call: TRBV5-4
j_call: TRBJ2-2
d_call: .
clone_size: once
cdr3_nt: TGTGCCAGCAGCTTGGCCGGGACGGCTGGAACCGGGGAGCTGTTTTTT
cdr3_aa: CASSLAGTAGTGELFF

v_call: TRBV5-1
j_call: TRBJ2-1
d_call: .
clone_size: .
cdr3_nt: TGCGCCAGCAGCTCGGGGGGCGGTACCTACAATGAGCAGTTCTTC
cdr3_aa: CASSSGGGTYNEQFF

v_call: TRBV19
j_call: TRBJ1-5
d_call: .
clone_size: .
cdr3_nt: TGTGCCAGTAGTATACCAGGAAGCAATCAGCCCCAGCATTTT
cdr3_aa: CASSIPGSNQPQHF

v_call: TRBV19
j_call: TRBJ1-5
d_call: TRBD1
clone_size: .
cdr3_nt: TGTGCCAGTACCCGAGACAGGGGGCATGTTCAGCCCCAGCATTTT
cdr3_aa: CASTRDRGHVQPQHF